A selection of T cell receptor beta chains follows, all from one sample in a study of T cell responses to AZD1222 COVID-19 vaccine. Produced via immunoSEQ multiplex PCR; TCRdb's table is partial and in-frame only. The sample records 150,000 to 200,000 clones, around 92% being singletons. The specimen comprised peripheral blood, sampled on day 0 of AZD1222 vaccination. The receptors here all came from an adult in good health. The CDR3 runs from the conserved cysteine through the conserved F or W. The D gene is left open where the match is weak. A clone size is listed for some rows: how often the clone was seen (once, few, many), or a class if it is expanded.

V gene	J gene	clone size	D gene	CDR3 DNA	CDR3 protein
TRBV13	TRBJ2-3	-	TRBD2	TGTGCCAGCAGCCCGTGGGGACTAGGAAAGACCACAGATACGCAGTATTTT	CASSPWGLGKTTDTQYF
TRBV3-1/TRBV3-2	TRBJ1-1	-	-	TGTGCCAGCAGTCACTACAGGAACACTGAAGCTTTCTTT	CASSHYRNTEAFF
TRBV19	TRBJ2-3	-	-	TGTGCCAGTAGTAAGACAGGAATAAGTGGGGATACGCAGTATTTT	CASSKTGISGDTQYF
TRBV27	TRBJ1-3	-	-	TGTGCCAGCAGTTTATCGGATGCTGGAAACACCATATATTTT	CASSLSDAGNTIYF
TRBV6-1	TRBJ1-1	once	TRBD1	TGTGCCAGCAGTAAAGGACTGACAGGGTCGTACGGCACTGAAGCTTTCTTT	CASSKGLTGSYGTEAFF
TRBV27	TRBJ2-1	-	-	TGTGCCAGCAGTTTGGGGGGGGCGGAGAATGAGCAGTTCTTC	CASSLGGAENEQFF
TRBV2	TRBJ1-4	-	-	TGTGCCAGCAGTGAGTTCGGCAGGGGTGAGGAAAAACTGTTTTTT	CASSEFGRGEEKLFF
TRBV9	TRBJ1-2	-	-	TGTGCCAGCAGCGTAGCAGGGTCCGGCTACACCTTC	CASSVAGSGYTF
TRBV10-1	TRBJ1-2	-	-	TGCGCCAGCAGCCCTCCCCCCCGCGAGGTCGGCTATGGCTACACCTTC	CASSPPPREVGYGYTF
TRBV7-9	TRBJ1-6	once	-	TGTGCCAGCAGCTTATTCTCAGGGTCAGGGAATTCACCCCTCCACTTT	CASSLFSGSGNSPLHF
TRBV5-1	TRBJ1-6	-	-	TGCGCCAGCAGCCAAACCAGGATGAATAATTCACCCCTCCACTTT	CASSQTRMNNSPLHF
TRBV27	TRBJ2-1	-	TRBD1	TGTGCCAGCACGACCGGCCCTAGAACAGGGGGCAATGAGCAGTTCTTC	CASTTGPRTGGNEQFF
TRBV28	TRBJ1-6	-	-	TGTGCCAGCAGTTTCGACCAAAAACCCCTCCACTTT	CASSFDQKPLHF
TRBV7-6	TRBJ1-1	-	-	TGTGCCAGCAGCTTACTGATTGGGGGACGTCAAACTGAAGCTTTCTTT	CASSLLIGGRQTEAFF
TRBV4-1	TRBJ1-6	-	-	TGCGCCAGCAGCTCCTACGGCGGGGTTGAAAATTCACCCCTCCACTTT	CASSSYGGVENSPLHF
TRBV29-1	TRBJ2-7	-	TRBD1	TGCAGCGTTGGGTGGACAGGGTTCGACGAGCAGTACTTC	CSVGWTGFDEQYF
TRBV5-1	TRBJ2-1	once	TRBD2	TGCGCCAGCAGCTTGGTTACAGCGGGGGGGTTTAATGAGCAGTTCTTC	CASSLVTAGGFNEQFF
TRBV20-1	TRBJ2-5	-	-	TGCAGTGCTAGTTTTGGGGAGACCCAGTACTTC	CSASFGETQYF
TRBV2	TRBJ1-4	-	-	TGTGCCAGCAAACCGAGGGAGGCCGGAGAAAAACTGTTTTTT	CASKPREAGEKLFF
TRBV27	TRBJ1-3	-	TRBD1	TGTGCCAGCAGCACCGGGACAGAAGGAAACACCATATATTTT	CASSTGTEGNTIYF
TRBV7-2	TRBJ2-1	-	TRBD2	TGTGCCAGCAGCTTAGAACCAGCGGGGGGGTATGAGCAGTTCTTC	CASSLEPAGGYEQFF
TRBV6-5	TRBJ1-5	-	-	TGTGCCAGCACCGAAGGGGCCGGCAATCAGCCCCAGCATTTT	CASTEGAGNQPQHF
TRBV18	TRBJ2-7	once	-	TGTGCCAGCTCACCACCGTGGGCGGGGGCTCCCTACGAGCAGTACTTC	CASSPPWAGAPYEQYF
TRBV21-1	TRBJ2-7	-	-	TGTGCCAGCAGCAAATGCGACAGGTATTCCCCTGACTGGAACGAGCAGTACTTC	CASSKCDRYSPDWNEQYF
TRBV27	TRBJ1-1	-	-	TGTGCCAGCAGTTACGGGACGGATTACATGAACACTGAAGCTTTCTTT	CASSYGTDYMNTEAFF
TRBV5-1	TRBJ2-1	-	TRBD2	TGCGCCAGCAGCCCCGGACTAGCGGGGGGTGAGCAGTTCTTC	CASSPGLAGGEQFF
TRBV7-2	TRBJ2-2	-	-	TGTGCCAGCAGCCGGACCGGGGCCGGGGAGCTGTTTTTT	CASSRTGAGELFF
TRBV9	TRBJ2-7	-	-	TGTGCCAGCAGCGTTAACAGCGGCGCCTACGAGCAGTACTTC	CASSVNSGAYEQYF
TRBV2	TRBJ1-6	-	-	TGTGCCAGCAGTGGGCAGAGGAATTCACCCCTCCACTTT	CASSGQRNSPLHF
TRBV15	TRBJ1-4	-	TRBD1	TGTGCCACCAGCAGAGACAGGGGGCAAGAAAAACTGTTTTTT	CATSRDRGQEKLFF
TRBV7-9	TRBJ2-2	-	-	TGTGCCAGCAGCCCGGGACGGTTGAACACCGGGGAGCTGTTTTTT	CASSPGRLNTGELFF
TRBV9	TRBJ1-2	-	-	TGTGCCAGCAGCGTATCCAGGGAAATTCTTTATGGCTACACCTTC	CASSVSREILYGYTF
TRBV5-8	TRBJ2-1	once	-	TGTGCCAGCAGCTTGGGGTACGGCTACAATGAGCAGTTCTTC	CASSLGYGYNEQFF
TRBV7-3	TRBJ1-2	-	-	TGTGCCAGCAGCCCCTCGACAGATAGCTATGGCTACACCTTC	CASSPSTDSYGYTF
TRBV7-9	TRBJ2-5	-	TRBD2	TGTGCCAGCAGCTATCTAGCGGGGGGGCTTAGAGAGACCCAGTACTTC	CASSYLAGGLRETQYF
TRBV18	TRBJ2-7	-	TRBD1	TGTGCCAGCTCACGAGGGACAGGGGGCAAATCCTACGAGCAGTACTTC	CASSRGTGGKSYEQYF
TRBV4-1	TRBJ1-4	-	-	TGCGCCAGCAGCCAATCCCTTGGCTCCGAAAAACTGTTTTTT	CASSQSLGSEKLFF
TRBV6-5	TRBJ1-1	-	TRBD1	TGTGCCAGCAGCGACAAAGGCGACAGGGTCACTGAAGCTTTCTTT	CASSDKGDRVTEAFF
TRBV29-1	TRBJ1-1	-	-	TGCAGCGTACACGAAGGGACAACTGAAGCTTTCTTT	CSVHEGTTEAFF
TRBV10-3	TRBJ2-3	-	-	TGTGCCATCAGCGAGGGACACCTAGACACAGATACGCAGTATTTT	CAISEGHLDTDTQYF
TRBV24-1	TRBJ2-4	-	TRBD2	TGTGCCACCAGCCCCGGGGGGGCCAAAAACATTCAGTACTTC	CATSPGGAKNIQYF
TRBV19	TRBJ1-5	-	TRBD1	TGTGCCAGTAGTCCCGGGACAGGGAATCAGCCCCAGCATTTT	CASSPGTGNQPQHF
TRBV19	TRBJ2-1	-	-	TGTGCCAGTAGCGTCGGGACATCATATGAGCAGTTCTTC	CASSVGTSYEQFF
TRBV5-6	TRBJ1-1	few	TRBD1	TGTGCCAGCAGCTTGGGACAGGGGACCACTGAAGCTTTCTTT	CASSLGQGTTEAFF
TRBV2	TRBJ1-4	-	-	TGTGCCAGCAGTGCAACTAATGAAAAACTGTTTTTT	CASSATNEKLFF
TRBV5-1	TRBJ1-5	-	-	TGCGCCAGCAGCTTTGACGGTACTAATCAGCCCCAGCATTTT	CASSFDGTNQPQHF
TRBV7-9	TRBJ2-1	-	TRBD1	TGTGCCAGCAGCTTAGCGAGAGACAGGGGGGACTACTACAATGAGCAGTTCTTC	CASSLARDRGDYYNEQFF
TRBV5-1	TRBJ2-3	-	-	TGCGCCAGCAGCTCTGTAAGGGAAGGGGGGACAGATACGCAGTATTTT	CASSSVREGGTDTQYF
TRBV5-1	TRBJ2-7	-	-	TGCGCCAGCAGCTTGTGGAACCGGGACGGACCCTACGAGCAGTACTTC	CASSLWNRDGPYEQYF
TRBV5-1	TRBJ2-5	-	TRBD2	TGCGCCAGCACCCCCGGACTAGCGGGTACTTTCGGGACCCAGTACTTC	CASTPGLAGTFGTQYF